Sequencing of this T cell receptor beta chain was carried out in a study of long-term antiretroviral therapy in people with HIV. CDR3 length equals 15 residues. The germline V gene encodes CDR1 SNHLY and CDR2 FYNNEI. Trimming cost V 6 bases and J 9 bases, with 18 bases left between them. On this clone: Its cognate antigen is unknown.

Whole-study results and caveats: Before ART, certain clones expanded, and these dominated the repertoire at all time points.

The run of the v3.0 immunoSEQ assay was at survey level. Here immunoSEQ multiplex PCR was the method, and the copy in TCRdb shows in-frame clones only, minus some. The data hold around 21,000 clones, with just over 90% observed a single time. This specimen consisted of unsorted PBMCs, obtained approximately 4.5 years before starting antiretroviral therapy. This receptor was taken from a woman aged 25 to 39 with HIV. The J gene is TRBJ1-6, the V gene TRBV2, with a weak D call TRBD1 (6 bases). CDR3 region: CASRERDTGGSPLHF. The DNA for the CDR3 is TGTGCCAGCAGGGAAAGGGACACTGGGGGTTCACCCCTCCACTTT.